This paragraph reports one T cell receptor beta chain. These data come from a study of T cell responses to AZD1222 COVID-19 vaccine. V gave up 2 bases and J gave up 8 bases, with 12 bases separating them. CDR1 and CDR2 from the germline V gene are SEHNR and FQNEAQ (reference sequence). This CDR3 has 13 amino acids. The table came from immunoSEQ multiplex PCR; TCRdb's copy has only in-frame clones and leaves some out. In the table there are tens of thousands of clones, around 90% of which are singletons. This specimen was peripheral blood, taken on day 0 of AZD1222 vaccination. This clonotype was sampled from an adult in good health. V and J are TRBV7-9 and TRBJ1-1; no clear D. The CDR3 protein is CASSLPPGREAFF. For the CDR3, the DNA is TGTGCCAGCAGCTTACCCCCAGGTAGGGAAGCTTTCTTT.